A selection of T cell receptor beta chains follows, all from one sample in a study of T-cell reconstitution after alpha-beta-depleted transplantation in children. One entry per CDR3 protein results from TCRdb running MiXCR on the PCR reads. The sample holds 60,000 or so distinct CDR3 sequences; 35% to 55% are singletons and the top ten take nearly 98%. The sample here was PBMCs, mostly from graft donor cells, taken 360 days after TCRalphabeta/CD19-depleted stem cell transplant. The receptors here all came from a male patient younger than 18 who had a stem cell transplant for acute lymphoblastic leukemia, so the T cells may come from the graft donor. Each CDR3 is given with its conserved first and last residue. The D gene is left open where the match is weak. Some rows have no size entry. The others give once, few or many, or a class for an expanded clone.

-,TRBV27,TRBJ2-1,few,TGTGCCAGCAGCCCGGGCCAAGCAGATGAGCAGTTCTTC,CASSPGQADEQFF
TRBD1,TRBV28,TRBJ2-2,-,TGTGCCAGCAGTTTGGCGCCCGACAGGGGGCAAACCGGGGAGCTGTTTTTT,CASSLAPDRGQTGELFF
-,TRBV12-3/TRBV12-4,TRBJ2-1,few,TGTGCCAGCAGTTTCCAGGCCCTAGGGTACAATGAGCAGTTCTTC,CASSFQALGYNEQFF
-,TRBV12-3/TRBV12-4,TRBJ2-3,-,TGTGCCAGCAGTTTATGGGACACCTCCCATGCGCAGTATTTT,CASSLWDTSHAQYF
-,TRBV2,TRBJ2-5,-,TGTGCCAGCAGCCAACGTACGGTCAGGGCGGTGGAGACCCAGTACTTC,CASSQRTVRAVETQYF
-,TRBV7-2,TRBJ2-7,-,TGTGCCAGCAGCTTTCGACAGGTCTCCGAGCAGTACTTC,CASSFRQVSEQYF
-,TRBV12-3/TRBV12-4,TRBJ2-7,few,TGTGCCAGCAGTCGGGACGGCCCCTACGAGCAGTACTTC,CASSRDGPYEQYF
-,TRBV9,TRBJ2-1,few,TGTGCCAGCAGCCGTAACGCCCCCCGGGACCAAACTCATGAGCAGTTCTTC,CASSRNAPRDQTHEQFF
TRBD1,TRBV27,TRBJ2-7,-,TGTGCCAGCAGCTTGGGACAGTCCTACGAGCAGTACTTC,CASSLGQSYEQYF
-,TRBV20-1,TRBJ2-1,few,TGCAGTGCACGGACTCCCATGAGCTCCTACAATGAGCAGTTCTTC,CSARTPMSSYNEQFF
-,TRBV29-1,TRBJ2-1,-,TGCAGCGTTGTTTATACCCTGGAGGATGAGCAGTTCTTC,CSVVYTLEDEQFF
-,TRBV20-1,TRBJ2-7,-,TGCAGTGCTAGTGGGTTCTACGAGCAGTACTTC,CSASGFYEQYF
-,TRBV19,TRBJ2-1,-,TGTGCCAGTAGTTCTACCGGCGGCGGTTCGAATGAGCAGTTCTTC,CASSSTGGGSNEQFF
TRBD1,TRBV28,TRBJ1-3,-,TGTGCCAGCAGACCGATTCGACAGGGGGCCCTATCTGGAAACACCATATATTTT,CASRPIRQGALSGNTIYF
-,TRBV5-1,TRBJ2-3,many,TGCGCCAGCGGCGGCACAGGGGATACGCAGTATTTT,CASGGTGDTQYF
TRBD2,TRBV20-1,TRBJ2-1,few,TGCAGTGCGCCTATAGCGGGTAGCTCCTACAATGAGCAGTTCTTC,CSAPIAGSSYNEQFF
TRBD2,TRBV20-1,TRBJ2-7,-,TGCAGTGCTCCTCTCGCCCTAGCGGGAGGATTTTCGGAGCAGTACTTC,CSAPLALAGGFSEQYF
-,TRBV28,TRBJ2-1,-,TGTGCCAGCAGGAGGCCCTACAATGAGCAGTTCTTC,CASRRPYNEQFF
-,TRBV5-1,TRBJ2-2,-,TGCGCCAGCAGCTGGGACAACGCGAACACCGGGGAGCTGTTTTTT,CASSWDNANTGELFF
TRBD1,TRBV11-2,TRBJ2-5,-,TGTGCCAGCAGCTTAGCTGGACAGGGGGCCTTGGAGACCCAGTACTTC,CASSLAGQGALETQYF
TRBD1,TRBV4-3,TRBJ2-5,-,TGCGCCAGCAGCCAAGATGGGGGGACAGGGGAGACCCAGTACTTC,CASSQDGGTGETQYF
-,TRBV7-6,TRBJ2-7,-,TGTGCCAGCAGCTTAGCCTTTGTAGTCGGGGAGGGGGTGTCCTACGAGCAGTACTTC,CASSLAFVVGEGVSYEQYF
-,TRBV20-1,TRBJ1-5,-,TGCAGTGCTAGAGGGCAAAAGGGAAATCAGCCCCAGCATTTT,CSARGQKGNQPQHF
TRBD1,TRBV7-9,TRBJ2-7,-,TGTGCCAGCACCTATCCGGACAGGGGGCTACACGAGCAGTACTTC,CASTYPDRGLHEQYF
-,TRBV6-1,TRBJ1-1,-,TGTGCCAGCATCGCAACGGGGGTGGCTGAAGCTTTCTTT,CASIATGVAEAFF
TRBD2,TRBV7-3,TRBJ2-5,-,TGTGCCAGCAGCTTTCGGACTAGAGAGACCCAGTACTTC,CASSFRTRETQYF
-,TRBV27,TRBJ1-2,-,TGTGCCAGCAGTTTACGCCGGACCGATTTTGTAGGCTACACCTTC,CASSLRRTDFVGYTF
TRBD2,TRBV5-1,TRBJ2-7,-,TGCGCCAGCAGCCCCTCCCCTAGCGGGACCTCCTACGAGCAGTACTTC,CASSPSPSGTSYEQYF
TRBD1,TRBV7-8,TRBJ1-4,once,TGTGCCAGCAGCTCGGGACAGGCTAATGAAAAACTGTTTTTT,CASSSGQANEKLFF
TRBD2,TRBV3-1,TRBJ2-1,-,TGTGCCAGCAGCCATGGGAGGGCTAAAGGCGCGGTCTACAATGAGCAGTTCTTC,CASSHGRAKGAVYNEQFF
TRBD1,TRBV10-3,TRBJ2-2,few,TGTGCCATCAGCGCCGGGGACAGGGGTTTGACCGGGGAGCTGTTTTTT,CAISAGDRGLTGELFF
-,TRBV20-1,TRBJ2-3,-,TGCAGTGCTAGAGTTGGGACAACAGGACGCACAGATACGCAGTATTTT,CSARVGTTGRTDTQYF
TRBD2,TRBV11-2,TRBJ2-5,few,TGTGCCAGCAGCCGAGGGGGACTAGCGGTCCGAGAGACCCAGTACTTC,CASSRGGLAVRETQYF
TRBD2,TRBV9,TRBJ2-3,-,TGTGCCAGCAGAGCCGGACTAGCCCTCACAGATACGCAGTATTTT,CASRAGLALTDTQYF
TRBD1,TRBV30,TRBJ2-7,-,TGTGCCTGGATGTACCCAGGGGGCGTATTCGAGCAGTACTTC,CAWMYPGGVFEQYF
-,TRBV29-1,TRBJ1-2,-,TGCAGCGTTCGACAGAGCTATGGCTACACCTTC,CSVRQSYGYTF
-,TRBV3-1,TRBJ1-5,once,TGTGCCAGCAGCCAAAGGTCTAGCAATCAGCCCCAGCATTTT,CASSQRSSNQPQHF
-,TRBV29-1,TRBJ1-2,few,TGCAGCGTTGTAGGCAGGGAGAGAGGGGAAATGTATGGCTACACCTTC,CSVVGRERGEMYGYTF
TRBD2,TRBV7-8,TRBJ2-3,-,TGTGCCAGCAGCTTACGAGGGAGCGGGGTTAGCACAGATACGCAGTATTTT,CASSLRGSGVSTDTQYF
TRBD2,TRBV2,TRBJ2-1,-,TGTGCCAGCAGTGGTGGAGCGGGATTATACAATGAGCAGTTCTTC,CASSGGAGLYNEQFF
-,TRBV5-1,TRBJ1-5,few,TGCGCCAGCAGCTTGGACGGTGCCAGCGTGCAGCCCCAGCATTTT,CASSLDGASVQPQHF
-,TRBV5-1,TRBJ2-2,-,TGCGCCAGCAGCCCCGGGTGGGCCGCGAACACCGGGGAGCTGTTTTTT,CASSPGWAANTGELFF
-,TRBV5-4,TRBJ2-7,-,TGTGCCAGCAGCTGGGGGATGGAGCAGTACTTC,CASSWGMEQYF
-,TRBV20-1,TRBJ2-3,-,TGCAGTGCTAGCGGGGGCGGGAGAAGGTACACAGATACGCAGTATTTT,CSASGGGRRYTDTQYF
-,TRBV12-3/TRBV12-4,TRBJ2-3,-,TGTGCCAGCAGTTTAGATACGCAGTATTTT,CASSLDTQYF
TRBD2,TRBV24-1,TRBJ2-1,-,TGTGCCACCAGTGACACCACCGGGACTAGCGGCTCAAATGAGCAGTTCTTC,CATSDTTGTSGSNEQFF
TRBD2,TRBV9,TRBJ2-1,-,TGTGCCAGCAGCGGACGGACTAGCGGGGGGGCTTACGATGAGCAGTTCTTC,CASSGRTSGGAYDEQFF
-,TRBV29-1,TRBJ2-1,-,TGCAGCGTTGCGGGGCCCTACAATGAGCAGTTCTTC,CSVAGPYNEQFF
-,TRBV18,TRBJ2-3,-,TGTGCCAGCTCACCAGGGGGAGATACGCAGTATTTT,CASSPGGDTQYF
-,TRBV27,TRBJ2-7,few,TGTGCCAGCAGTCCGGGGCGCCCGGTGTACGAGCAGTACTTC,CASSPGRPVYEQYF
-,TRBV27,TRBJ2-7,-,TGTGCCAGCAGTAGGATAGCGGAGGGTCCCTACGAGCAGTACTTC,CASSRIAEGPYEQYF
-,TRBV5-1,TRBJ2-2,-,TGCGCCAGCAGCTTGGTGGCGGGATCGAACACCGGGGAGCTGTTTTTT,CASSLVAGSNTGELFF
TRBD2,TRBV7-6,TRBJ2-2,-,TGTGCCAGCAGCTTATACAGCGGGGGCACCGGGGAGCTGTTTTTT,CASSLYSGGTGELFF
-,TRBV3-1,TRBJ1-5,-,TGTGCCAGCGGGGGCGGGGGGCCCAATCAGCCCCAGCATTTT,CASGGGGPNQPQHF
-,TRBV28,TRBJ1-5,-,TGTGCCAGCAGTTCTTCACCCCCGGGCCAATTGCAGCCCCAGCATTTT,CASSSSPPGQLQPQHF